This entry lists 4 T cell receptor beta chains sequenced from one sample in a study of siplizumab effects on memory and regulatory T cells. TCRdb's copy holds only in-frame clones and misses some; the assay was immunoSEQ multiplex PCR. The repertoire holds some 97,000 clones, with approximately 94% as singletons. The sequencing sample was made of non-Treg CD4+ T cells sorted from blood. The receptor source for this set is a human donor in good health.

This sequence joins TRBV19 and TRBJ1-4, with 7 bases matching TRBD1. V shed 1 base and J 0 bases; nucleotides not matched to a gene: 5. The CDR3 sequence is 17 residues long. The germline CDR1 and CDR2 sequences are LNHDA and SQIVND (reference sequence). The CDR3: CASSIVRDRTTNEKLFF. The CDR3 DNA reads TGTGCCAGTAGTATAGTCCGGGACAGAACAACTAATGAAAAACTGTTTTTT. Drawing the rest from reference TRBV19 and TRBJ1-4, the complete variable domain is DGGITQSPKYLFRKEGQNVTLSCEQNLNHDAMYWYRQDPGQGLRLIYYSQIVNDFQKGDIAEGYSVSREKKESFPLTVTSAQKNPTAFYLCASSIVRDRTTNEKLFFGSGTQLSVL.

CDR3 in amino acids: CSVRTGDGETQYF. CDR3 nucleotides: TGCAGCGTTCGTACAGGGGATGGAGAGACCCAGTACTTC. V is TRBV29-1 and J is TRBJ2-5; 7 bases are shared with TRBD1. The V and J ends lost 5 bases and 4 bases, in that order; junction bases with no gene match: 7. Germline V gene data show CDR1 as SQVTM and CDR2 as ANQGSEA. The CDR3 extends over 13 amino acids.

The V and J genes are TRBV19 and TRBJ2-1; TRBD2 aligns across 10 bases. The CDR3 length is 16 residues. The V and J ends lost 4 bases and 2 bases, in that order; junction bases with no gene match: 5. Germline values: CDR1 LNHDA, CDR2 SQIVND (reference sequence). The CDR3 spells CASSTEAGGTYNEQFF. The CDR3 bases are TGTGCCAGTAGTACCGAAGCGGGAGGGACCTACAATGAGCAGTTCTTC.

This chain links TRBV27 with TRBJ1-1; D gene uncertain. Trimming took off 2 bases at V and 1 base at J, with 8 bases between the two ends. From germline, CDR1 is MNHEY and CDR2 SMNVEV (reference sequence). This CDR3 region has 14 residues. This CDR3 reads CASSLIDRNTEAFF. CDR3 DNA: TGTGCCAGCAGTTTAATCGATCGGAACACTGAAGCTTTCTTT.